These 32 T cell receptor beta chains share one sample of origin, sequenced in a study of T cells after yellow fever vaccination. From the 5' RACE reads, TCRdb called clonotypes with MiXCR, one entry per CDR3 protein. The data hold hundreds of thousands of distinct CDR3 sequences, with more than 9% observed a single time. Source: PBMCs, taken on the day of the yellow fever booster vaccination. The receptors here all came from a man aged 25-45 years who received the YFV17D yellow fever vaccine.

The V gene is TRBV9, the J gene TRBJ2-5; perhaps D is TRBD1 or TRBD2 (5 bases each). The CDR3 contains 15 residues. The germline V and J ends were trimmed by 4 bases and 4 bases, with 17 bases remaining between them. CDR1 and CDR2 from the germline V gene are SGDLS and YYNGEE. CDR3 region: CASSRSGTLGETQYF. The CDR3 DNA is TGTGCCAGCAGCCGTTCGGGGACCCTGGGAGAGACCCAGTACTTC.

This clonotype was counted many times. The CDR3: CSARDTGVGETQYF. CDR3 nucleotide sequence: TGCAGTGCTAGAGATACGGGAGTGGGAGAGACCCAGTACTTC. The chain employs TRBV20-1 and TRBJ2-5, with TRBD2 as a possible D gene (6 bases). The V end lost 0 bases, the J end lost 4 bases, and 12 bases lay between the germline ends. Germline V lookup: CDR1 DFQATT, CDR2 SNEGSKA (reference sequence). This CDR3 comprises 14 residues.

The rearrangement uses TRBV12-3 or TRBV12-4 and TRBJ1-2; 11 bases line up with TRBD1. With V trimmed by 4 bases and J by 7 bases, 8 bases remained unmatched. This CDR3 is 15 amino acids long. Written as DNA, the CDR3 is TGTGCCAGCAGTTCACGGACAGGGGGCTTTTCTGGCTACACCTTC. Protein sequence: CASSSRTGGFSGYTF.

CDR3: CASSLEGSWNTEAFF. Here the CDR3 DNA reads TGCGCCAGCAGCTTGGAGGGTAGCTGGAACACTGAAGCTTTCTTT. V gene TRBV5-1 combines with J gene TRBJ1-1; no reliable D call. V lost 0 bases and J 1 base, leaving 10 bases between the germline ends. This CDR3 has 15 amino acids. CDR1 is SGHRS, CDR2 YFSETQ, per germline.

This chain connects TRBV29-1 to TRBJ2-3; 10 bases line up with TRBD2. The CDR3 sequence is 15 residues long. Germline V lookup: CDR1 SQVTM, CDR2 ANQGSEA. Trimming removed 3 bases from V and 7 bases from J; junction bases left unmatched: 10. CDR3 sequence (DNA): TGCAGCGTTGAGACCCCAGCGGGAGGGCCAAATACGCAGTATTTT. Translated: CSVETPAGGPNTQYF.

This clonotype was found a few times. Since a much larger clone is just one base distant, this may be a read error. The rearrangement links TRBV11-2 to TRBJ1-4; TRBD1 might be the D (5 bases). Germline values: CDR1 SGHAT, CDR2 FQNNGV. Trimming left V 4 bases short and J 0 bases short, with 6 bases between. The CDR3 length is 14 residues. The CDR3 nucleotides are TGTGCCAGCAGCTCGACAGCAACTAATGAAAAACTGTTTTTT. Translation: CASSSTATNEKLFF.

This clonotype was seen ten or more times. V usage is TRBV7-2 and J usage is TRBJ2-5; 11 bases fit TRBD2. V gave up 2 bases and J gave up 6 bases; unmatched junction bases: 8. Germline-derived CDR1 and CDR2 are SGHTA and FQGNSA. This CDR3 region has 16 residues. The CDR3 is CASSLKLAGEWKTQYF. In DNA, the CDR3 is TGTGCCAGCAGCTTAAAACTAGCGGGAGAGTGGAAGACCCAGTACTTC.

The chain is built from TRBV20-1 and TRBJ1-2; 8 positions agree with TRBD1. This CDR3 is built from 15 residues. Germline loops: CDR1 DFQATT, CDR2 SNEGSKA (reference sequence). For the CDR3, the DNA is TGCCAGTGTAGGCCAGGGGGCCCATCTAACTATGGCTACACCTTC. This codes for CQCRPGGPSNYGYTF.

The chain recombines TRBV5-1 with TRBJ1-1; D uncertain. This CDR3 contains 15 residues. CDR1 SGHRS and CDR2 YFSETQ come from the germline V gene. The V gene lost 3 bases and the J gene lost 5 bases, with 17 bases spanning the gap. CDR3 DNA: TGCGCCAGCAGCTCTCCCCAAGGCCTTAAAACTGAAGCTTTCTTT. Residues: CASSSPQGLKTEAFF.

This clonotype was recorded a few times. This rearrangement joins TRBV9 to TRBJ2-7; 7 nucleotides match TRBD2. The CDR3 sequence is 15 residues long. V shed 1 base and J 3 bases; nucleotides not matched to a gene: 7. Germline CDR1 reads SGDLS; CDR2 reads YYNGEE. In DNA form, the CDR3 reads TGTGCCAGCAGCGTATCAGCTAGCGGAAACTACGAGCAGTACTTC. Amino acids: CASSVSASGNYEQYF.

This chain uses TRBV6-5 with TRBJ2-5; a weak D match, TRBD2 (5 bases). This CDR3 is built from 13 residues. V lost 5 bases and J 4 bases, leaving 11 bases between the germline ends. The germline gives CDR1 MNHEY, CDR2 SVGAGI. The CDR3 loop reads CASSPTRAETQYF. In DNA form, the CDR3 reads TGTGCCAGCAGTCCTACTAGAGCAGAGACCCAGTACTTC.

This clonotype occurred a few times. This sequence may be a read error, since a much larger clone differs from it by one base. The V and J genes are TRBV2 and TRBJ2-3, with 7 nucleotides matching TRBD2. This CDR3 is built from 14 residues. CDR1 and CDR2 (germline): SNHLY, FYNNEI. After removal of 7 bases from V and 0 bases from J, the junction contained 4 bases not matched to a gene. DNA for the CDR3: TGTGCCAGCACTTTTAGCGGGAGCACAGATACGCAGTATTTT. It codes for CASTFSGSTDTQYF.

This clonotype was seen a few times. The CDR3 reads CASSYLGTAGGNEQYF. Here the CDR3 DNA reads TGTGCCAGCAGCTACCTCGGGACAGCGGGAGGAAACGAGCAGTACTTC. V usage is TRBV7-6 and J usage is TRBJ2-7; 9 bases map to TRBD2. The V gene end was trimmed by 4 bases and the J gene end by 5 bases; junction bases not matched to a gene: 12. Germline CDR1 is SGHVS and CDR2 is FNYEAQ. The CDR3 has 16 residues. Variable domain in full (rest from reference TRBV7-6 and TRBJ2-7): GAGVSQSPRYKVTKRGQDVALRCDPISGHVSLYWYRQALGQGPEFLTYFNYEAQQDKSGLPNDRFSAERPEGSISTLTIQRTEQRDSAMYRCASSYLGTAGGNEQYFGPGTRLTVT.

The rearrangement links TRBV12-3 or TRBV12-4 to TRBJ2-5; D is ambiguous. The germline V and J ends were trimmed by 3 bases and 2 bases, with 7 bases remaining between them. CDR3 length: 13 residues. CDR3 DNA sequence: TGTGCCAGCAGTTTCGGCAAACAAGAGACCCAGTACTTC. Residues: CASSFGKQETQYF.

This chain connects TRBV14 to TRBJ2-1, with 10 bases that match TRBD1. Germline CDR1 and CDR2: SGHDN and FVKESK. The V gene end was trimmed by 4 bases and the J gene end by 0 bases; junction bases not matched to a gene: 9. This CDR3 contains 18 residues. The chain's CDR3 is CASSLGTGAFSSYNEQFF. CDR3 DNA sequence: TGTGCCAGCAGCCTAGGGACAGGGGCCTTTTCCTCCTACAATGAGCAGTTCTTC.

The table lists this clonotype with a few counts. This chain connects TRBV11-2 to TRBJ2-3; 9 nucleotides align to TRBD2. The CDR3 length is 15 residues. Germline trimming cut 4 bases from V and 2 bases from J; bases unmatched to any gene: 4. From germline, CDR1 is SGHAT and CDR2 FQNNGV. This CDR3 reads CASSWTSAITDTQYF. The DNA of the CDR3 is TGTGCCAGCAGCTGGACTAGCGCGATCACAGATACGCAGTATTTT.

The gene calls are TRBV7-3 and TRBJ2-3; D might be TRBD2 (5 bases). V dropped 5 bases and J dropped 5 bases, with 20 bases sitting between them. Germline V lookup: CDR1 SGHTA, CDR2 FQGTGA. This CDR3 region has 16 residues. The CDR3 region has the DNA TGTGCCAGCAGCACCTCGCTAGCTGGGTATGGAGATACGCAGTATTTT. This sequence encodes CASSTSLAGYGDTQYF.

This clonotype has a handful of counts. The CDR3 reads CASSAGQGASPLHF. Written as DNA, the CDR3 is TGCGCCAGCAGCGCCGGACAGGGGGCGTCACCCCTCCACTTT. The chain employs TRBV5-1 and TRBJ1-6, with 11 bases matching TRBD1. J lost 10 bases, V lost 4 bases, and 4 bases had no gene match. Germline V CDR1 and CDR2: SGHRS, YFSETQ. The CDR3 sequence is 14 residues long.

The V and J genes are TRBV7-2 and TRBJ2-7; the D is unclear. V shed 1 base and J shed 0 bases, with 10 bases lying between them. The CDR3 runs to 15 residues. The germline gives CDR1 SGHTA, CDR2 FQGNSA. CDR3 sequence: CASSLDRLSSYEQYF. The CDR3 DNA follows: TGTGCCAGCAGCTTAGACAGACTTAGCTCCTACGAGCAGTACTTC.

In this sample, this clonotype turned up a few times. The chain couples TRBV27 to TRBJ1-2; D is unclear. This CDR3 region has 18 residues. The germline V gene has CDR1 MNHEY and CDR2 SMNVEV (reference sequence). V lost 0 bases, J lost 0 bases, and 17 bases lay in between. The CDR3 region is CASSLSLRGTSANYGYTF. The CDR3 coding sequence is TGTGCCAGCAGTTTATCTCTCCGCGGCACCTCCGCTAACTATGGCTACACCTTC.

The chain links TRBV28 to TRBJ2-7; D gene unclear. Germline V gives CDR1 MDHEN, CDR2 SYDVKM. V lost 2 bases to trimming and J lost 2 bases, with 13 bases between them. The CDR3 contains 15 residues. This CDR3 is CASSLAPVLPYEQYF. CDR3 nucleotides: TGTGCCAGCAGTTTAGCCCCCGTCCTCCCCTACGAGCAGTACTTC.

The chain joins TRBV20-1 to TRBJ2-7; D is undetermined. Germline V gene sequence: CDR1 DFQATT, CDR2 SNEGSKA (reference sequence). The CDR3 contains 13 residues. Trimming pared 3 bases from V and 3 bases from J, leaving 12 bases between. CDR3 sequence: CSASGPVVYEQYF. The DNA of the CDR3 is TGCAGTGCTAGTGGACCAGTAGTCTACGAGCAGTACTTC.

This chain connects TRBV5-1 to TRBJ2-6; 12 bases align to TRBD2. In germline, CDR1 is SGHRS, CDR2 YFSETQ. The CDR3 sequence is 20 residues long. The ends lost 7 bases at V and 0 bases at J; junction bases unmatched: 14. The CDR3, as DNA: TGCGCCAGCTTCACCTCCCCCCTAGCGGGAGGGTCCTCTGGGGCCAACGTCCTGACTTTC. It codes for CASFTSPLAGGSSGANVLTF.

This clonotype was recorded many times. The V gene is TRBV24-1, the J gene TRBJ2-1; 7 bases align to TRBD1. Trimming cost V 11 bases and J 5 bases; bases outside gene matches: 11. CDR3 length equals 14 residues. CDR1 KGHDR and CDR2 SFDVKD come from the germline V gene. The CDR3 region is CAIGDRAANNEQFF. Written as DNA, the CDR3 is TGTGCCATCGGGGACAGAGCCGCGAACAATGAGCAGTTCTTC.

V gene TRBV12-3 or TRBV12-4 combines with J gene TRBJ2-1; TRBD1 matches 10 bases. This CDR3 region has 15 residues. The V gene end was trimmed by 4 bases and the J gene end by 5 bases; junction bases not matched to a gene: 5. In DNA, the CDR3 is TGTGCCAGCAGTTCGGACAGGGGGGGAAACAATGAGCAGTTCTTC. It translates to CASSSDRGGNNEQFF.

This clonotype was counted between two and nine times. The chain uses TRBV20-1 and TRBJ2-1; TRBD2 might be the D (5 bases). Between the trimmed V and J ends, which lost 1 base and 3 bases, there was a span of 13 bases. This CDR3 has 15 residues. The V gene's germline CDR1 is DFQATT and CDR2 SNEGSKA (reference sequence). CDR3 coding DNA: TGCAGTGCTAGAGGTTCCAAACTAGACTACAATGAGCAGTTCTTC. Translating it yields CSARGSKLDYNEQFF.

This clonotype was found many times. V is TRBV10-3 and J is TRBJ2-7, with D perhaps given as TRBD1 or TRBD2 (5 bases each). Germline V gene lookup returns CDR1 ENHRY and CDR2 SYGVKD. Trimming left V 6 bases short and J 2 bases short, with 17 bases between. There are 15 residues in the CDR3. As DNA, the CDR3 is TGTGCCATCAGAGTCCGGGACCTCGAAACCTACGAGCAGTACTTC. This codes for CAIRVRDLETYEQYF.

This clonotype was counted a few times. The chain joins TRBV4-2 to TRBJ2-6, with unresolved D. The CDR3 covers 14 residues. V lost 0 bases and J lost 5, with 5 bases in between. Germline assignment: CDR1 LGHNA and CDR2 YNFKEQ. The CDR3 DNA reads as TGTGCCAGCAGCCAAGATGGGAGGGCCAACGTCCTGACTTTC. It is translated as CASSQDGRANVLTF.

In this sample, this clonotype turned up a few times. The chain recombines TRBV7-2 with TRBJ2-7; 8 positions match TRBD1. Germline assignment: CDR1 SGHTA and CDR2 FQGNSA. This CDR3 has 17 amino acids. J was trimmed by 3 bases and V by 1 base; bases with no gene match: 11. The CDR3, as DNA: TGTGCCAGCAGCTTAGTACAGACAGGGGACGGGGGCTACGAGCAGTACTTC. Its translation is CASSLVQTGDGGYEQYF.

This clonotype was seen a few times. This chain connects TRBV5-5 to TRBJ2-7, with D perhaps matching TRBD1 (6 bases). V lost 0 bases and J 3 bases, leaving 10 bases between the germline ends. CDR3 length: 14 residues. The V gene's germline CDR1 is SGHKS and CDR2 YYEKEE (reference sequence). CDR3 DNA: TGTGCCAGCAGCTTGGGGACAGCGGTCTACGAGCAGTACTTC. Translation: CASSLGTAVYEQYF.

In this sample, this clonotype turned up a few times. V and J are TRBV11-3 and TRBJ2-1; D is possibly TRBD2 (6 bases). Germline V gene sequence: CDR1 SGHNT, CDR2 YENEEA. V was clipped by 5 bases and J by 13 bases, with 18 bases between them. This CDR3 region has 13 residues. CDR3 amino acids: CASSAFSGYNQFF. CDR3 in DNA: TGTGCCAGCAGCGCGTTTAGCGGCTACAACCAGTTCTTC.

The genes are TRBV3-1 and TRBJ1-5, with no clear D. Trimming removed 4 bases from V and 2 bases from J, with 9 bases in between. This CDR3 has 14 residues. Looked up from germline, CDR1 is LGHDT and CDR2 is YNNKEL (reference sequence). The CDR3 region is CASSPVWGNQPQHF. In DNA form, the CDR3 reads TGTGCCAGCAGCCCGGTCTGGGGCAATCAGCCCCAGCATTTT. Full variable domain (outside the CDR3, taken from reference TRBV3-1 and TRBJ1-5): DTAVSQTPKYLVTQMGNDKSIKCEQNLGHDTMYWYKQDSKKFLKIMFSYNNKELIINETVPNRFSPKSPDKAHLNLHINSLELGDSAVYFCASSPVWGNQPQHFGDGTRLSIL.